These T cell receptor beta chains were read from a single sample in a study of T cells in Graves' hyperthyroidism and ophthalmopathy. TCRdb recomputed calls from the multiplex PCR reads with MiXCR, one row per CDR3 protein. The sample has around 290,000 distinct CDR3 sequences; 15% to 20% are singletons. Sequencing was done on a sample of blood. The receptors shown here come from a woman in her fifties or sixties with Graves' ophthalmopathy. Each CDR3 is given with its conserved first and last residue. A D gene is named only where the DNA matches it firmly. Not every row has a clone size; where given, it reads once, few, many or a size class.

D gene,clone size,V gene,CDR3 protein
TRBD1,many,TRBV6-1,CASSAPGQGPTQYF
NA,many,TRBV28,CASSYGRRGTYEQYF
TRBD2,NA,TRBV6-2/TRBV6-3,CASSAGLAGGQQFF
NA,many,TRBV28,CASSLIRSTEAFF
TRBD1,many,TRBV18,CASSPPGQYTDTQYF
TRBD2,many,TRBV27,CASSLSKASGKQDHQFF
TRBD2,NA,TRBV20-1,CSAKEGSGVQETQYF
TRBD2,many,TRBV28,CASTLSGTSSEQYF
TRBD1,many,TRBV7-2,CASSPSQGIGEKLFF
NA,many,TRBV20-1,CSARATPWGAKNIQYF
NA,many,TRBV7-2,CASSLASGQFYEQYF
NA,many,TRBV3-1,CASSQPPRGQPQETQYF
NA,few,TRBV14,CASSSVGTQYF
TRBD1,few,TRBV9,CASSWGGTGSYEQYF
NA,NA,TRBV18,CASLTGGETENPQETQYF
TRBD1,few,TRBV6-1,CASSDGGDRGHRGYTF
NA,few,TRBV14,CASSQGGWGTEAFF
NA,once,TRBV28,CASKSGTSYEQYF
NA,many,TRBV6-5,CASSYSAQFSGNTIYF
TRBD2,NA,TRBV20-1,CSAIPGGGENIQYF
NA,many,TRBV3-1,CASSPGRNYGYTF
NA,NA,TRBV4-3,CASSQDTGGNYGYTF
NA,NA,TRBV7-9,CASSLSFESSYNSPLHF
NA,many,TRBV12-3/TRBV12-4,CASSLTRLSSGNTIYF
NA,NA,TRBV28,CASSSSYYEQYF
TRBD2,few,TRBV10-3,CAIAAGLAGTGELFF
TRBD2,many,TRBV12-3/TRBV12-4,CASSSQLASTDTQYF
NA,many,TRBV7-3,CASRGGRGGELFF
NA,NA,TRBV19,CASSVGPTSTDTQYF
NA,NA,TRBV19,CASSRGARTGAEAFF
NA,many,TRBV10-3,CAIRMGRNYGYTF